Each of the 15 T cell receptor beta chains below was sequenced from the same sample in a study of cytomegalovirus exposure and HLA in healthy donors. This PCR relied on a set of 60 Vbeta primers and 13 Jbeta primers. Sequencing used immunoSEQ multiplex PCR; TCRdb keeps in-frame clones, though not all of them. The profile shows approximately 120,000 clones, 60% to 80% of them singletons. Specimen: PBMCs. All receptors come from a human donor in good health.

This clone was found once. The chain couples TRBV15 to TRBJ2-2; D is perhaps TRBD1 (5 bases). Germline loops: CDR1 LNHNV, CDR2 YYDKDF (reference sequence). CDR3 length: 13 residues. The V gene lost 1 base and the J gene lost 5 bases, with 5 bases spanning the gap. In nucleotides, the CDR3 is TGTGCCACCAGCAGAGGACAGACCGGGGAGCTGTTTTTT. This gives the protein CATSRGQTGELFF.

CDR3 amino acids: CSPTASYEQYF. CDR3 nucleotides: TGCAGCCCTACAGCCTCCTACGAGCAGTACTTC. This sequence joins TRBV20-1 and TRBJ2-5; D is unclear. The tail of the sequence fits TRBJ2-7 better, so the J call may be wrong. The CDR3 is 11 amino acids. Germline CDR1 DFQATT, CDR2 SNEGSKA (reference sequence).

This chain links TRBV11-1 with TRBJ2-1, with D perhaps TRBD1 (5 bases). Per germline, CDR1 SGHAT and CDR2 FQDESV (reference sequence). Between the trimmed V and J ends, which lost 1 base and 6 bases, there was a span of 13 bases. This CDR3 has 15 residues. The CDR3 DNA is TGTGCCAGCAGCTTAGTAGCAGGGTTGGCCAATGAGCAGTTCTTC. Its translation is CASSLVAGLANEQFF.

The genes are TRBV10-1 and TRBJ1-5; possibly TRBD1 for D (6 bases). V lost 1 base and J 7 bases, leaving 11 bases between the germline ends. The CDR3 covers 14 residues. CDR1 is WNHNN and CDR2 is SYGVQD in the germline V gene (reference sequence). The DNA of the CDR3 is TGCGCCAGCAGTGAGTTCAGGGGTGAACAGCCCCAGCATTTT. Protein: CASSEFRGEQPQHF.

This clone has a single count. The rearrangement joins TRBV7-9 to TRBJ2-1; 9 nucleotides agree with TRBD2. J was trimmed by 0 bases and V by 8 bases; bases with no gene match: 5. CDR1 and CDR2 (germline): SEHNR, FQNEAQ (reference sequence). The CDR3 loop spans 15 amino acids. The CDR3 coding sequence is TGTGCCAGCCACCTTAGCGGGAGCTCCTACAATGAGCAGTTCTTC. Residues: CASHLSGSSYNEQFF.

Here the CDR3 DNA reads TGTGCCAGCAGTCGGACAGGGGGTCAGCCCCAGCATTTT. Residues: CASSRTGGQPQHF. V usage is TRBV2 and J usage is TRBJ1-5; TRBD1 matches at 10 bases. The CDR3 covers 13 residues. Germline trimming cut 5 bases from V and 6 bases from J; bases unmatched to any gene: 1. From germline, CDR1 is SNHLY and CDR2 FYNNEI.

The rearrangement joins TRBV7-8 to TRBJ1-6, with TRBD1 matching 10 bases. V lost 5 bases and J lost 7; bases outside the gene matches: 2. Germline CDR1 reads SGHVS; CDR2 reads FQNEAQ. CDR3 size: 14 residues. CDR3 sequence reads: CASSPGQGNSPLHF. The CDR3 region has the DNA TGTGCCAGCAGCCCGGGACAGGGGAATTCACCCCTCCACTTT.

The CDR3 nucleotides read TGTGCCAGCAGCTCAGGACGAGGACAGGGAGGTTGGACTGAAGCTTTCTTT. It specifies CASSSGRGQGGWTEAFF. The V and J genes are TRBV7-2 and TRBJ1-1; 8 nucleotides line up with TRBD1. CDR1 SGHTA and CDR2 FQGNSA come from the germline V gene. This CDR3 contains 17 residues. V shed 4 bases and J 5 bases; nucleotides not matched to a gene: 15.

The chain combines TRBV28 with TRBJ2-1, with TRBD2 matching 8 bases. CDR1 is MDHEN, CDR2 SYDVKM, per germline. CDR3 size: 19 residues. Losses at the gene ends were 5 bases for V and 4 bases for J; bases not matched to a gene: 19. The CDR3 DNA reads TGTGCCAGCAGTCCCAGGGGAGGGTTAGCGGGGAGAGTTTACAATGAGCAGTTCTTC. Translation gives CASSPRGGLAGRVYNEQFF.

Here the CDR3 reads CASSGFGGSRPGNEQFF. The CDR3 DNA is TGTGCCAGCAGCGGATTTGGAGGGTCCAGGCCCGGCAATGAGCAGTTCTTC. The V call is TRBV2, the J call TRBJ2-1, with D possibly being TRBD2 (6 bases). CDR1 and CDR2 from the germline V gene are SNHLY and FYNNEI. With 6 bases removed from V and 6 bases from J, the gap between germline ends came to 24 bases. The CDR3 extends over 17 amino acids.

The chain recombines TRBV7-8 with TRBJ1-4, with D perhaps matching TRBD1 (5 bases). V was clipped by 9 bases and J by 7 bases, with 18 bases between them. This CDR3 spans 14 amino acids. From germline, CDR1 is SGHVS and CDR2 FQNEAQ. CDR3: CASNPGQTVEKLFF. The CDR3 nucleotides read TGTGCCAGTAACCCAGGGCAGACGGTTGAAAAACTGTTTTTT.

The chain joins TRBV13 to TRBJ1-1, with 9 bases lining up with TRBD1. Trimming removed 5 bases from V and 4 bases from J; junction bases left unmatched: 8. The CDR3 spans 15 residues. Looked up from germline, CDR1 is PRHDT and CDR2 is FYEKMQ (reference sequence). CDR3 sequence: CASSKGTGRGTEAFF. CDR3 coding DNA: TGTGCCAGCAGCAAGGGGACAGGGAGGGGCACTGAAGCTTTCTTT.

The chain links TRBV6-5 to TRBJ1-5, with 10 positions matching TRBD1. With V trimmed by 6 bases and J by 5 bases, 7 bases remained unmatched. CDR1 and CDR2 (germline): MNHEY, SVGAGI. This CDR3 spans 15 amino acids. CDR3 in amino acids: CASRPRTGGDQPQHF. CDR3 coding DNA: TGTGCCAGCAGACCGCGGACAGGGGGGGATCAGCCCCAGCATTTT.

V gene TRBV4-1 combines with J gene TRBJ2-6, with a possible D match to TRBD1 (7 bases). The germline CDR1 and CDR2 sequences are MGHRA and YSYEKL. This CDR3 has 16 residues. With 1 base removed from V and 2 bases from J, the gap between germline ends came to 9 bases. DNA of the CDR3: TGCGCCAGCAGCCAAGGGAGGGGGCCTGGGGCCAACGTCCTGACTTTC. It codes for CASSQGRGPGANVLTF.

V is TRBV2 and J is TRBJ1-5, with 8 positions matching TRBD1. V lost 8 bases, J lost 4 bases, and 22 bases stayed unmatched. This CDR3 has 19 residues. Looked up from germline, CDR1 is SNHLY and CDR2 is FYNNEI. DNA of the CDR3: TGTGCCAGCGAGATTAGGAGACAGGGGAGAGGGACGTTAAATCAGCCCCAGCATTTT. It is translated as CASEIRRQGRGTLNQPQHF.